The clone carrying this TCR beta chain was counted once. The data are from a study of PD-1 blockade in classical Hodgkin lymphoma. The protocol was immunoSEQ multiplex PCR, while the TCRdb copy is restricted to in-frame clones and leaves out a portion. Here the sample spans more than 15,000 clones, over 80% being singletons. V shed 6 bases, J shed 5 bases, and the junction held 4 bases outside the gene matches. Germline values: CDR1 MNHNS, CDR2 SASEGT. This CDR3 region has 14 residues. Noted time point: newly diagnosed, previously untreated cHL patient sample. Magnetic negative selection of thawed PBMCs was the method by which CD4+ T cells were purified.

The sequence derives from a human donor with classical Hodgkin lymphoma. The chain carries TRBV6-1 and TRBJ1-4; 9 bases agree with TRBD1. The sample consisted of CD4+ T cells from blood. DNA for the CDR3: TGTGCCAGCAGCCAGGGACAGGGAAATGAAAAACTGTTTTTT. It is translated as CASSQGQGNEKLFF.